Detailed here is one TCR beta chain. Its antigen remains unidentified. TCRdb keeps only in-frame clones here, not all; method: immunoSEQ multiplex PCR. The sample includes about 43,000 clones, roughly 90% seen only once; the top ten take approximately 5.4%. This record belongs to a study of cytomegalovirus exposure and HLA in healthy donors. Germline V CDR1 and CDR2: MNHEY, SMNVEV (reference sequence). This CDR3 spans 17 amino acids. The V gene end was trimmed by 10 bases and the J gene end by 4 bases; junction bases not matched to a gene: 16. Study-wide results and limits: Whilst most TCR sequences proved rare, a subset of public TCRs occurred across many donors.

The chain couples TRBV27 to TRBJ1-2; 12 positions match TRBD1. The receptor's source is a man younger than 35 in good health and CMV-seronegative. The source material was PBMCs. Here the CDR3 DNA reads TGTGCCAACCCCCGCTGTCCCCGGGACAGGGGGCTCTATGGCTACACCTTC. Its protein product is CANPRCPRDRGLYGYTF.